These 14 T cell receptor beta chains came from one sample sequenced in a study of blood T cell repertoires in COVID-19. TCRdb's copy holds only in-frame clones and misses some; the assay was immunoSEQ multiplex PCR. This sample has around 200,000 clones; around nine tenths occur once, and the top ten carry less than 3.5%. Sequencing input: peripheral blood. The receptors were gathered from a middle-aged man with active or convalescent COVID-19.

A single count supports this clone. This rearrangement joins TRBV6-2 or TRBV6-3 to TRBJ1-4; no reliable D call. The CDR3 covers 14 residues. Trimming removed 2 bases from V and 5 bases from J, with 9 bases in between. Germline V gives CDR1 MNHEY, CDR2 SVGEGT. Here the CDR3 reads CASSYPDGNEKLFF. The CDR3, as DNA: TGTGCCAGCAGTTACCCAGACGGGAATGAAAAACTGTTTTTT.

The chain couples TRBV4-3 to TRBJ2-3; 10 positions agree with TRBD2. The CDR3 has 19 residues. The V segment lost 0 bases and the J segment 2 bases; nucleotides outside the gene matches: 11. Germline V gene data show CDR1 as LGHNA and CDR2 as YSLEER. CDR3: CASSQDPASGGTPTDTQYF. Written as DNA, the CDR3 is TGCGCCAGCAGCCAAGATCCGGCTAGCGGGGGAACCCCCACAGATACGCAGTATTTT.

DNA for the CDR3: TGTGCCAGCAGTTTTGACAGTAATCAGCCCCAGCATTTT. This sequence encodes CASSFDSNQPQHF. The chain carries TRBV27 and TRBJ1-5; possibly TRBD1 for D (5 bases). This CDR3 has 13 amino acids. Trimming took off 3 bases at V and 4 bases at J, with 7 bases between the two ends. Germline assignment: CDR1 MNHEY and CDR2 SMNVEV (reference sequence).

The CDR3 protein is CSVDPSGTRETQYF. The CDR3 DNA follows: TGCAGCGTTGATCCTTCCGGGACAAGAGAGACCCAGTACTTC. The chain is built from TRBV29-1 and TRBJ2-5; D may be TRBD1 (6 bases). This CDR3 comprises 14 residues. Germline CDR1 is SQVTM and CDR2 is ANQGSEA. The V end lost 3 bases, the J end lost 4 bases, and 15 bases lay between the germline ends.

CDR3 DNA: TGTGCCTTCACAGGGTCTACTAAAGGGGGCTATGGCTACACCTTC. This translates into CAFTGSTKGGYGYTF. This sequence joins TRBV5-4 and TRBJ1-2; perhaps TRBD1 as D (6 bases). The germline V gene has CDR1 SGHNT and CDR2 YYREEE (reference sequence). The CDR3 consists of 15 residues. Trimming removed 10 bases at V and 4 bases at J, with 23 bases between.

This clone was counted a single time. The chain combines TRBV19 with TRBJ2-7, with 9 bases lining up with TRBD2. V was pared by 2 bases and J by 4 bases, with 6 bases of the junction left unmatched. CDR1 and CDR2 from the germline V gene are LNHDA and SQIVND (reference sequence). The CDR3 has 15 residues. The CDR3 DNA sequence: TGTGCCAGTAGTATAAGTCTAGCGGGGACTTACGAGCAGTACTTC. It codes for CASSISLAGTYEQYF.

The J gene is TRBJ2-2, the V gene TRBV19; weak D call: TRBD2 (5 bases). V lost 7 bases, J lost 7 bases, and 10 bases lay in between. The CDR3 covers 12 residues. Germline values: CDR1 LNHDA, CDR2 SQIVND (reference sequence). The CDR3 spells CASTTDFGELFF. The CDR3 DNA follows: TGTGCCAGTACTACGGACTTCGGGGAGCTGTTTTTT.

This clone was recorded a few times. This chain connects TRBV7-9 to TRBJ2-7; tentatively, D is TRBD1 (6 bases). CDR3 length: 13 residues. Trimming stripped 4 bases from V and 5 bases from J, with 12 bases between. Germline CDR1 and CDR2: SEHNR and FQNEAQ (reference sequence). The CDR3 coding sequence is TGTGCCAGCAGCTCGGCAGGGGACCACGAGCAGTACTTC. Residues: CASSSAGDHEQYF. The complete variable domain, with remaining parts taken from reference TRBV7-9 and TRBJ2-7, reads DTGVSQNPRHKITKRGQNVTFRCDPISEHNRLYWYRQTLGQGPEFLTYFQNEAQLEKSRLLSDRFSAERPKGSFSTLEIQRTEQGDSAMYLCASSSAGDHEQYFGPGTRLTVT.

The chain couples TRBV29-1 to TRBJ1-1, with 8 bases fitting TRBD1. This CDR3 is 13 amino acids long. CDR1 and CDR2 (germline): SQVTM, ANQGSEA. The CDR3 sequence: CSASRQGAWEAFF. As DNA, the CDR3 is TGCAGTGCCTCAAGGCAGGGGGCTTGGGAAGCTTTCTTT.

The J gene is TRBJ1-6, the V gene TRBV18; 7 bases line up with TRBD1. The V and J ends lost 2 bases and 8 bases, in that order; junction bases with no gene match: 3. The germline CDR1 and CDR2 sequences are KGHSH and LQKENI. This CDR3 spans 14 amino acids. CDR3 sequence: CASSPGDSHSPLHF. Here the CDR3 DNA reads TGTGCCAGCTCACCAGGGGACAGTCATTCACCCCTCCACTTT.

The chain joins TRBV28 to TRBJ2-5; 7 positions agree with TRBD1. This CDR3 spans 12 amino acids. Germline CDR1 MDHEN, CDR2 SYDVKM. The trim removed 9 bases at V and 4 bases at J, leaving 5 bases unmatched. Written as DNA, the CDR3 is TGTGCCAGTTGGGACAGACTAGAGACCCAGTACTTC. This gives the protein CASWDRLETQYF.

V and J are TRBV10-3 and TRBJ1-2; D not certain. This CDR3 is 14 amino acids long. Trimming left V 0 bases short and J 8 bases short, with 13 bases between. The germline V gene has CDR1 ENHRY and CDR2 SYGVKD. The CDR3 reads CAISESGQTIGYTF. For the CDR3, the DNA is TGTGCCATCAGTGAGTCAGGGCAGACTATCGGCTACACCTTC.

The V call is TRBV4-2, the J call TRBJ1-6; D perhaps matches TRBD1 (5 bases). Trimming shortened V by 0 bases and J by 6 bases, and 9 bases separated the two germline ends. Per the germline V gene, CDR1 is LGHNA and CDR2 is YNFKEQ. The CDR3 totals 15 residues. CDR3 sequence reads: CASSQEAGSNSPLHF. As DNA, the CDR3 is TGTGCCAGCAGCCAAGAGGCAGGGTCTAATTCACCCCTCCACTTT.

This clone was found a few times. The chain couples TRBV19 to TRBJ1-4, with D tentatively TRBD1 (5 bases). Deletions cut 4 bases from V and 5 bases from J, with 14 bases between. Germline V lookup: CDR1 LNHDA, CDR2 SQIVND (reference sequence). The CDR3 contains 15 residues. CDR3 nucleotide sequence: TGTGCCAGTAGTAACACCTGGGGGGGAAATGAAAAACTGTTTTTT. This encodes CASSNTWGGNEKLFF.